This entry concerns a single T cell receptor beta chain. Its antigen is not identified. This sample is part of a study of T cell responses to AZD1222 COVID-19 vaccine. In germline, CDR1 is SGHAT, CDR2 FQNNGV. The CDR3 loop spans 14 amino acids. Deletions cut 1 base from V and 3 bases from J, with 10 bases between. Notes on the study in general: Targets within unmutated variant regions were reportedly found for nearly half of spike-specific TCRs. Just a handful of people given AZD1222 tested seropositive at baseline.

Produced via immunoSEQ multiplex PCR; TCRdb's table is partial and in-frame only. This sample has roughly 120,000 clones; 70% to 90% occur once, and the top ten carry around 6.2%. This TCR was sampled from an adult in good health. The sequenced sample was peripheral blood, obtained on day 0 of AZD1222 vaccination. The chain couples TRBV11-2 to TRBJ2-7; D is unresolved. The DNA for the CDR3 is TGTGCCAGCAGCTTAGGCCCTCCACTCTACGAGCAGTACTTC. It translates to CASSLGPPLYEQYF.